These 22 T cell receptor beta chains were sequenced from one sample in a study of identical twins. TCRdb re-derived calls from the 5' RACE reads in MiXCR, one entry per CDR3 protein. The data hold approximately 550,000 distinct CDR3 sequences, with more than 20% observed a single time. Separately, the same data were catalogued under a study of yellow fever vaccine responses in identical twins.

Sequences were obtained from CD4+ T cells sorted from blood. These receptor sequences come from a woman in her late teens or twenties in good health.

This clonotype has only a few counts. This chain uses TRBV27 with TRBJ2-1; 14 nucleotides align to TRBD2. Germline V gene data show CDR1 as MNHEY and CDR2 as SMNVEV (reference sequence). The CDR3 is made up of 16 amino acids. J was trimmed by 12 bases and V by 2 bases; bases with no gene match: 9. This CDR3 is CASSLKTSGGAGGQFF. CDR3 nucleotide sequence: TGTGCCAGCAGTTTAAAGACTAGCGGGGGGGCTGGGGGGCAGTTCTTC.

This clonotype turned up a few times. The chain combines TRBV2 with TRBJ2-7, with no clear D. The CDR3 has 10 amino acids. Germline CDR1 SNHLY, CDR2 FYNNEI. Trimming took 6 bases from V and 2 from J, leaving 2 bases between them. The CDR3 coding sequence is TGTGCCAGCAGGACCTACGAGCAGTACTTC. Its protein is CASRTYEQYF. Full variable domain (outside the CDR3, taken from reference TRBV2 and TRBJ2-7): EPEVTQTPSHQVTQMGQEVILRCVPISNHLYFYWYRQILGQKVEFLVSFYNNEISEKSEIFDDQFSVERPDGSNFTLKIRSTKLEDSAMYFCASRTYEQYFGPGTRLTVT.

This clonotype occurred a few times. This chain joins TRBV5-6 and TRBJ2-1; 10 nucleotides align to TRBD2. Germline CDR1 SGHDT, CDR2 YYEEEE. The trim removed 3 bases at V and 0 bases at J, leaving 18 bases unmatched. The CDR3 has 21 amino acids. CDR3 residues: CASSSLLAGGSPERSYNEQFF. CDR3 sequence (DNA): TGTGCCAGCAGCTCCCTTTTAGCGGGAGGATCCCCGGAGCGCTCCTACAATGAGCAGTTCTTC.

There are a few counts of this clonotype. V is TRBV20-1 and J is TRBJ2-3; the match to TRBD2 covers 9 bases. V lost 6 bases to trimming and J lost 5 bases; unmatched junction nucleotides: 12. CDR1 is DFQATT and CDR2 is SNEGSKA in the germline V gene (reference sequence). CDR3 length: 15 residues. CDR3 in amino acids: CSAPGTSPLRDTQYF. The DNA of the CDR3 is TGCAGTGCCCCCGGGACTAGCCCCCTAAGAGATACGCAGTATTTT.

The DNA of the CDR3 is TGCAGTGCTACGCCCGTGTCCCTTACACGATACTCCGACTATGGCTACACCTTC. Amino acid sequence: CSATPVSLTRYSDYGYTF. The V call is TRBV20-1, the J call TRBJ1-2, with no clear D. The length of the CDR3 is 18 residues. V lost 4 bases, J lost 3 bases, and 27 bases lay in between. Germline V gene data show CDR1 as DFQATT and CDR2 as SNEGSKA (reference sequence).

This clonotype has more than one count but fewer than ten. V is TRBV20-1 and J is TRBJ2-5, with TRBD2 matching 9 bases. Germline trimming cut 0 bases from V and 5 bases from J; bases unmatched to any gene: 4. The CDR3 loop spans 14 amino acids. Germline CDR1 is DFQATT and CDR2 is SNEGSKA (reference sequence). CDR3 in DNA: TGCAGTGCTAGAGATCCTAGCGGGACTGAGACCCAGTACTTC. Protein product: CSARDPSGTETQYF.

The sample holds a few counts of this clonotype. This chain uses TRBV6-5 with TRBJ2-2; D unresolved. The CDR3 has 12 amino acids. The germline V gene encodes CDR1 MNHEY and CDR2 SVGAGI. Trimming left V 8 bases short and J 6 bases short, with 10 bases between. As DNA, the CDR3 is TGTGCCAGCTCTAGGTCACCCGGGGAGCTGTTTTTT. Translating it yields CASSRSPGELFF.

This chain connects TRBV2 to TRBJ2-2; a weak D match, TRBD2 (5 bases). The CDR3 extends over 16 amino acids. Between the trimmed V and J ends, which lost 4 bases and 5 bases, there was a span of 17 bases. Germline-derived CDR1 and CDR2 are SNHLY and FYNNEI. CDR3 loop: CASSARAVGGTGELFF. The CDR3 DNA follows: TGTGCCAGCAGTGCGAGGGCGGTCGGTGGGACCGGGGAGCTGTTTTTT. The full variable domain, rest sourced from reference TRBV2 and TRBJ2-2, is EPEVTQTPSHQVTQMGQEVILRCVPISNHLYFYWYRQILGQKVEFLVSFYNNEISEKSEIFDDQFSVERPDGSNFTLKIRSTKLEDSAMYFCASSARAVGGTGELFFGEGSRLTVL.

The chain combines TRBV11-3 with TRBJ2-1; maybe TRBD1 (6 bases). V gave up 7 bases and J gave up 2 bases, with 12 bases separating them. Looked up from germline, CDR1 is SGHNT and CDR2 is YENEEA. This CDR3 spans 14 amino acids. The CDR3 spells CASTFQGTYNEQFF. The DNA of the CDR3 is TGTGCCAGCACGTTCCAGGGGACCTACAATGAGCAGTTCTTC.

The sample holds many counts of this clonotype. This chain joins TRBV15 and TRBJ1-5, with unresolved D. With 0 bases removed from V and 9 bases from J, the gap between germline ends came to 12 bases. Per germline, CDR1 LNHNV and CDR2 YYDKDF (reference sequence). This CDR3 spans 14 amino acids. In DNA, the CDR3 is TGTGCCACCAGCAGAGAAACTCTACGGGGGCCCCAGCATTTT. It yields the protein CATSRETLRGPQHF.

This clonotype has a handful of counts. The chain couples TRBV6-1 to TRBJ1-5, with 8 bases aligning to TRBD1. The V and J ends lost 6 bases and 4 bases, in that order; junction bases with no gene match: 5. CDR1 is MNHNS, CDR2 SASEGT, per germline. The CDR3 has 14 residues. The CDR3 DNA follows: TGTGCCAGCAGACCGGGACAGGTGAATCAGCCCCAGCATTTT. Protein sequence: CASRPGQVNQPQHF.

This clonotype came up a few times. The chain links TRBV12-3 or TRBV12-4 to TRBJ2-1; TRBD2 aligns across 12 bases. This CDR3 contains 17 residues. The junction had 13 bases not matched to a gene; V was cut back by 5 bases and J by 8 bases. For the CDR3, the DNA is TGTGCCAGCAGTCCCAGACTAGCGGGAGTTCGAGGCGATGAGCAGTTCTTC. It codes for CASSPRLAGVRGDEQFF.

This chain connects TRBV7-9 to TRBJ1-2; D remains unclear. CDR3 length equals 14 residues. V lost 0 bases and J lost 2, with 7 bases in between. Germline-derived CDR1 and CDR2 are SEHNR and FQNEAQ (reference sequence). The CDR3, as DNA: TGTGCCAGCAGCTTAGCCGTCGGGAACTATGGCTACACCTTC. Translated, it gives CASSLAVGNYGYTF.

In this sample, this clonotype turned up a few times. J is TRBJ1-3 and V is TRBV4-2, with TRBD1 identical over 7 bases. The CDR3 extends over 16 amino acids. The V gene's germline CDR1 is LGHNA and CDR2 YNFKEQ. The trim removed 0 bases at V and 4 bases at J, leaving 6 bases unmatched. The CDR3 sequence: CASSQDKGAKGNTIYF. The CDR3 bases are TGTGCCAGCAGCCAAGATAAGGGGGCGAAGGGAAACACCATATATTTT.

This clonotype occurred a few times. The genes are TRBV2 and TRBJ2-5, with D perhaps TRBD2 (7 bases). Trimming pared 9 bases from V and 4 bases from J, leaving 18 bases between. This CDR3 has 14 residues. Germline CDR1 and CDR2: SNHLY and FYNNEI. DNA for the CDR3: TGTGCCAGTTCTCGAGGGGGGGCAGGAGAGACCCAGTACTTC. Translation: CASSRGGAGETQYF.

This clonotype was seen more than once but under ten times. The gene calls are TRBV7-2 and TRBJ2-3, with 7 bases identical to TRBD2. The CDR3 extends over 13 amino acids. CDR1 is SGHTA, CDR2 FQGNSA, per germline. The trim removed 5 bases at V and 4 bases at J, leaving 3 bases unmatched. The DNA of the CDR3 is TGTGCCAGCAGCCAAGCGGGGCCAGATACGCAGTATTTT. Residues: CASSQAGPDTQYF.

The rearrangement uses TRBV15 and TRBJ1-1; 7 bases fit TRBD1. The J segment lost 3 bases and the V segment lost 0 bases, leaving 10 bases of the junction unmatched. Germline loops: CDR1 LNHNV, CDR2 YYDKDF (reference sequence). There are 17 residues in the CDR3. Here the CDR3 reads CATSRDALDRAYTEAFF. DNA of the CDR3: TGTGCCACCAGCAGAGATGCCCTTGACAGGGCCTACACTGAAGCTTTCTTT.

The chain carries TRBV12-3 or TRBV12-4 and TRBJ2-7, with a possible D match to TRBD2 (6 bases). The ends were cut back, 1 base at V and 5 bases at J, with 18 bases in the middle. The CDR3 is made up of 16 amino acids. The CDR3 sequence: CASSLERVSVKNEQYF. The CDR3 DNA follows: TGTGCCAGCAGTTTAGAGCGGGTTAGCGTTAAGAACGAGCAGTACTTC.

This chain joins TRBV3-1 and TRBJ2-3, with 7 positions matching TRBD1. This CDR3 has 15 amino acids. Germline-derived CDR1 and CDR2 are LGHDT and YNNKEL (reference sequence). J lost 7 bases, V lost 1 base, and 8 bases had no gene match. CDR3 sequence reads: CASSQALGQQNTQYF. The CDR3 bases are TGTGCCAGCAGCCAAGCGTTGGGACAGCAAAATACGCAGTATTTT.

The chain employs TRBV4-1 and TRBJ1-5; 7 nucleotides line up with TRBD1. The germline V gene has CDR1 MGHRA and CDR2 YSYEKL. The CDR3 has 16 residues. V lost 1 base to trimming and J lost 0 bases; unmatched junction nucleotides: 3. CDR3 protein: CASSQAGTDSNQPQHF. As DNA, the CDR3 is TGCGCCAGCAGCCAAGCCGGGACAGATAGCAATCAGCCCCAGCATTTT.

The chain joins TRBV15 to TRBJ2-1; D is undetermined. This CDR3 is built from 16 residues. Trimming removed 0 bases from V and 4 bases from J, with 13 bases in between. Germline values: CDR1 LNHNV, CDR2 YYDKDF (reference sequence). The DNA for the CDR3 is TGTGCCACCAGCAGAGATTCTCCCGATGTGTACAATGAGCAGTTCTTC. This encodes CATSRDSPDVYNEQFF.

This chain's CDR3 is CASIEKSSYNEQFF. CDR3 nucleotide sequence: TGTGCCAGCATCGAGAAAAGCTCCTACAATGAGCAGTTCTTC. This chain joins TRBV2 and TRBJ2-1, with no clear D. The V end lost 7 bases, the J end lost 0 bases, and 10 bases lay between the germline ends. CDR3 length: 14 residues. CDR1 and CDR2 from the germline V gene are SNHLY and FYNNEI. The full variable domain, in which reference TRBV2 and TRBJ2-1 provide the parts outside the CDR3, is EPEVTQTPSHQVTQMGQEVILRCVPISNHLYFYWYRQILGQKVEFLVSFYNNEISEKSEIFDDQFSVERPDGSNFTLKIRSTKLEDSAMYFCASIEKSSYNEQFFGPGTRLTVL.